Listed below are T cell receptor beta chains from one sample, sequenced in a study of OX40 agonist ivuxolimab in advanced cancers. Assay used: immunoSEQ multiplex PCR; TCRdb lists only in-frame clones, some missing. The sample has fewer than 55,000 clones; about 89% are singletons. This material consisted of CD4+ or CD8+ T cells sorted from blood, taken in a trial of the OX40 agonist ivuxolimab. The source of these receptors is an adult with an advanced solid tumor such as melanoma, head and neck, liver or kidney cancer. Each CDR3 is given with its conserved first and last residue. Each record gives: CDR3 protein, V gene, clone size. Clone size is not always given. Where it is, it says once, few, many or a class for expanded clones.

CDR3aa: CASWSGASYNEQFF
v_gene: TRBV6-1
abundance: .

CDR3aa: CASSIDRAGAHNEQFF
v_gene: TRBV19
abundance: .

CDR3aa: CASRSRVRGETQYF
v_gene: TRBV6-5
abundance: .

CDR3aa: CASSLLPANQPQHF
v_gene: TRBV4-1
abundance: .

CDR3aa: CATSREGQEQFF
v_gene: TRBV15
abundance: .

CDR3aa: CSGSTGTSGANVLTF
v_gene: TRBV29-1
abundance: few

CDR3aa: CASSHGTSGRVDTQYF
v_gene: TRBV9
abundance: .

CDR3aa: CASSEWSEGYEQYF
v_gene: TRBV10-1
abundance: .

CDR3aa: CASSLGLAGGPYQETQYF
v_gene: TRBV7-2
abundance: .

CDR3aa: CASSQVPLSNYNEQFF
v_gene: TRBV4-2
abundance: .

CDR3aa: CASRETGLTSNEKLFF
v_gene: TRBV2
abundance: .

CDR3aa: CASSPPGTGFEQYF
v_gene: TRBV6-5
abundance: .

CDR3aa: CASKYEGQPNEKLFF
v_gene: TRBV5-1
abundance: .

CDR3aa: CASSQISNTEAFF
v_gene: TRBV9
abundance: .

CDR3aa: CASSLGQLNTGELFF
v_gene: TRBV27
abundance: .

CDR3aa: CASSPDGALVGELFF
v_gene: TRBV5-1
abundance: .

CDR3aa: CASSQRGPDFSSSYEQYF
v_gene: TRBV4-2
abundance: once

CDR3aa: CASSQGTGGYGYTF
v_gene: TRBV4-3
abundance: .

CDR3aa: CASSLLKGGYTF
v_gene: TRBV13
abundance: few

CDR3aa: CASSQERADTQYF
v_gene: TRBV4-1
abundance: .

CDR3aa: CASSLALGPYEQYF
v_gene: TRBV7-8
abundance: .

CDR3aa: CASLIGRLNTGELFF
v_gene: TRBV2
abundance: .

CDR3aa: CAWSLGTRNTEAFF
v_gene: TRBV30
abundance: .

CDR3aa: CATSVAGANTQYF
v_gene: TRBV6-5
abundance: .

CDR3aa: CASSSGGSSYNEQFF
v_gene: TRBV5-1
abundance: .

CDR3aa: CASSQDWAGDSNQPQHF
v_gene: TRBV4-1
abundance: .

CDR3aa: CASSEGGGSGYGYTF
v_gene: TRBV2
abundance: .

CDR3aa: CASSLAPTGVMTNYGYTF
v_gene: TRBV5-1
abundance: few

CDR3aa: CASRLTPGPNTGELFF
v_gene: TRBV28
abundance: .

CDR3aa: CASSIRDTRNQPQHF
v_gene: TRBV19
abundance: .

CDR3aa: CASSTERADNEQFF
v_gene: TRBV19
abundance: once

CDR3aa: CASSSTSGGGVIQYF
v_gene: TRBV2
abundance: .

CDR3aa: CASSSPGKRDGELFF
v_gene: TRBV18
abundance: .

CDR3aa: CASSVRGTSGGNEQFF
v_gene: TRBV9
abundance: .

CDR3aa: CATSRGTGMNTEAFF
v_gene: TRBV15
abundance: .

CDR3aa: CASSLEGQGSNQPQHF
v_gene: TRBV5-1
abundance: .

CDR3aa: CASSRSENTGELFF
v_gene: TRBV18
abundance: .

CDR3aa: CASSINTEAFF
v_gene: TRBV5-5
abundance: .

CDR3aa: CAISAHERGLNQPQHF
v_gene: TRBV10-3
abundance: .

CDR3aa: CAISGAPGQNYGYTF
v_gene: TRBV10-3
abundance: .

CDR3aa: CASSMGGQYEQYF
v_gene: TRBV19
abundance: .

CDR3aa: CASSLVGPAGAYEQYF
v_gene: TRBV11-2
abundance: .

CDR3aa: CASSLPTSGSEQYF
v_gene: TRBV5-5
abundance: .

CDR3aa: CASSSPRLAGGRNEQFF
v_gene: TRBV28
abundance: .

CDR3aa: CASSPTADYGYTF
v_gene: TRBV18
abundance: .